Below, one T cell receptor (beta chain) is given with its context. Antigen unknown. Included hyperthyroidism patients were aged 18 to 65 and newly diagnosed (under 2 months' duration). Clinical symptoms, serum thyroxine, TRAb, thyroid ultrasound and orbital computed tomography determined diagnosis. This sample is drawn from a study of Graves' ophthalmopathy and Graves' hyperthyroidism. Overall study context: Blood was drawn at initial diagnosis, before any treatment.

RNA transcripts provided the template for amplifying TCR beta CDR3 regions. HTBI primers served in a first-round RT-PCR, which a second-round multiplex PCR followed. TCRdb recomputed calls from the multiplex PCR reads with MiXCR, one row per CDR3 protein. The sample has a few hundred thousand distinct CDR3 sequences, about a sixth seen once. Study-wide findings and caveats: From stable hyperthyroidism, ophthalmopathy was separated by a 13-signature model with just under 90% sensitivity and over 70% specificity.

Germline V gives CDR1 GTSNPN, CDR2 SVGIG (reference sequence). The CDR3 runs to 14 residues. J gave up 7 bases and V 1 base, and 6 bases lay outside the gene matches. The sequence was collected from an adult woman with stable Graves' hyperthyroidism. Sequenced material: peripheral blood. The chain links TRBV30 to TRBJ1-3; 8 nucleotides align to TRBD1. The CDR3 region is CAWSDRGEANTIYF. Written as DNA, the CDR3 is TGTGCCTGGAGTGACAGGGGGGAGGCGAACACCATATATTTT.